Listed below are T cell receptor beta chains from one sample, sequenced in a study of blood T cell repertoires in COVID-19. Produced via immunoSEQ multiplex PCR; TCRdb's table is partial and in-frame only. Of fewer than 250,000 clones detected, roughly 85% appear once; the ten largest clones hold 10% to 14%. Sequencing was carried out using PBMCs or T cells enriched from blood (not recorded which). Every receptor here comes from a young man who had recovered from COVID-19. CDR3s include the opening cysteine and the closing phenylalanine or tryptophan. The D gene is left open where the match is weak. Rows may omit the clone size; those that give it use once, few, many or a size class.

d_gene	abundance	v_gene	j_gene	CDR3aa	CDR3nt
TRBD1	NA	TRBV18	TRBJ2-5	CASSTTGTHQETQYF	TGTGCCAGCTCAACGACAGGGACCCACCAGGAGACCCAGTACTTC
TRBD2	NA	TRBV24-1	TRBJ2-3	CATSGSGFTDTQYF	TGTGCCACCAGTGGTAGCGGGTTCACAGATACGCAGTATTTT
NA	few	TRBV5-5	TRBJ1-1	CASSRSGARSTEAFF	TGTGCCAGCAGCCGAAGCGGGGCGAGGAGCACTGAAGCTTTCTTT
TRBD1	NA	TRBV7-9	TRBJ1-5	CASSLSDRVNQPQHF	TGTGCCAGCAGCTTATCCGACAGGGTCAATCAGCCCCAGCATTTT
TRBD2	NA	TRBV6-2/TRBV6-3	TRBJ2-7	CASSYSGGTSYEQYF	TGTGCCAGCAGTTACTCTGGCGGGACTAGCTACGAGCAGTACTTC
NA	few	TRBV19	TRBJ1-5	CASSGEAGNQPQHF	TGTGCCAGTAGTGGGGAGGCGGGCAATCAGCCCCAGCATTTT
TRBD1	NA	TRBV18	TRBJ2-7	CASSPGTGGDEQYF	TGTGCCAGCTCTCCCGGGACAGGGGGCGACGAGCAGTACTTC
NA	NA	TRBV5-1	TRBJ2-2	CASKAAEYTGELFF	TGCGCCAGCAAGGCAGCGGAGTACACCGGGGAGCTGTTTTTT
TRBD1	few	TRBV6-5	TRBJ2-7	CASRMDRGSYEQYF	TGTGCCAGCAGGATGGACAGGGGCTCCTACGAGCAGTACTTC
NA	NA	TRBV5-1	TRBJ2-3	CASSWQGFGTDTQYF	TGCGCCAGCAGCTGGCAGGGGTTTGGCACAGATACGCAGTATTTT
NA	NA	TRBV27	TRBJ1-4	CASTTLTTQGPNEKLFF	TGTGCCAGCACTACCCTAACCACACAGGGACCCAATGAAAAACTGTTTTTT
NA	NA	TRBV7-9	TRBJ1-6	CASSLTGFSPLHF	TGTGCCAGCAGCTTAACAGGCTTTTCACCCCTCCACTTT
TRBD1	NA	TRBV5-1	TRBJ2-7	CASSLAGGFYYEQYF	TGCGCCAGCAGCTTGGCAGGGGGCTTCTACTACGAGCAGTACTTC
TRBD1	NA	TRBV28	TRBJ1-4	CASSAVGTGDEKLFF	TGTGCCAGCAGTGCGGTAGGTACAGGGGATGAAAAACTGTTTTTT
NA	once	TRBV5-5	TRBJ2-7	CASRNRESSYEQYF	TGTGCCAGCAGGAACAGGGAGAGCTCCTACGAGCAGTACTTC
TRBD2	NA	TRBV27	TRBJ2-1	CASRPGLAHNEQFF	TGTGCCAGCAGACCGGGACTAGCGCACAATGAGCAGTTCTTC
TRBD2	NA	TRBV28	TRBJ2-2	CASGGRTNTGELFF	TGTGCCAGCGGCGGGAGAACGAACACCGGGGAGCTGTTTTTT
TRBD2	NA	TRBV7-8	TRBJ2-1	CASSPRAAGGQYNEQFF	TGTGCCAGCAGCCCCAGGGCAGCGGGAGGCCAATACAATGAGCAGTTCTTC
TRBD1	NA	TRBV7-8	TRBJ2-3	CASSLRDRGEDTQYF	TGTGCCAGCAGCTTAAGGGACAGAGGGGAAGATACGCAGTATTTT
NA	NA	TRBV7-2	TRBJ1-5	CASSLNLAGNQPQHF	TGTGCCAGCAGCTTAAATTTAGCGGGGAATCAGCCCCAGCATTTT
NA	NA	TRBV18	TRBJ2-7	CASSATAYEQYF	TGTGCCAGCTCAGCTACAGCCTACGAGCAGTACTTC
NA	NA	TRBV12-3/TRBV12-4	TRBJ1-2	CASSLQGLPGYTF	TGTGCCAGCAGTTTACAGGGTCTGCCTGGCTACACCTTC
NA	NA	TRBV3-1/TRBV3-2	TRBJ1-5	CASSLGGSGQPQHF	TGTGCCAGCAGCCTAGGAGGTTCCGGGCAGCCCCAGCATTTT